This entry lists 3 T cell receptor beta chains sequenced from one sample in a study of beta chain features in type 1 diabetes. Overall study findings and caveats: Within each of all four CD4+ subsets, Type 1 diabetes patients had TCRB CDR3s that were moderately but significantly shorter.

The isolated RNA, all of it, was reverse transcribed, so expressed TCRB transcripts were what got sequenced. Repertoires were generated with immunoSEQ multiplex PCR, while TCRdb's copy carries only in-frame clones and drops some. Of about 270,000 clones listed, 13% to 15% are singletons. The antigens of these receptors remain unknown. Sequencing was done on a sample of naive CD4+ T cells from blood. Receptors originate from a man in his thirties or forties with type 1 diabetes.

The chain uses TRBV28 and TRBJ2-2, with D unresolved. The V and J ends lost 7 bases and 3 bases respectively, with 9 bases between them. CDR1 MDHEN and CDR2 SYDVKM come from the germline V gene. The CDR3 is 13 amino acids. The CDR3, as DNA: TGTGCCAGCATCCTGTCGGACACCGGGGAGCTGTTTTTT. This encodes CASILSDTGELFF.

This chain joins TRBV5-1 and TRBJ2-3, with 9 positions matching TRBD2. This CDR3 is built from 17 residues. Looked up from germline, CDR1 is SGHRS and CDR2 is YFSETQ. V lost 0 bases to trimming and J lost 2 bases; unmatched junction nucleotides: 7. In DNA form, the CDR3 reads TGCGCCAGCAGCTTGGGTCGAGCGGGAGGAACCACAGATACGCAGTATTTT. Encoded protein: CASSLGRAGGTTDTQYF.

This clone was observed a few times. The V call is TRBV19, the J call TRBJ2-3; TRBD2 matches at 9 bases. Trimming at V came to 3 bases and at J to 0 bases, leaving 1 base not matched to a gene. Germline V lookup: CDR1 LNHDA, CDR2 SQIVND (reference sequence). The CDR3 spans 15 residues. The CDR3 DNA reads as TGTGCCAGTAGTATTGCGGGAGGGAGCACAGATACGCAGTATTTT. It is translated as CASSIAGGSTDTQYF.